Listed here are 14 T cell receptor beta chains from one sample, sequenced in a study of identical twins. TCRdb used MiXCR to reprocess the 5' RACE reads, holding one entry per CDR3 protein. The sample yields approximately 890,000 distinct CDR3 sequences, around 12% seen once. These records were also assigned to another study, of yellow fever vaccine responses in identical twins.

Sequenced sample: PBMCs. Receptors originate from a woman under 30 in good health.

In the case of this clonotype: Its ends do not fully match the called genes, so a read error is possible. The V and J genes are TRBV5-1 and TRBJ2-1; maybe TRBD2 (6 bases). The CDR3 runs 13 residues. CDR1 and CDR2 from the germline V gene are SGHRS and YFSETQ. The DNA for the CDR3 is TGCGCCGGCAGCTTGGGGGGAGGCAATGAGCAGTTCTTC. Its translation: CAGSLGGGNEQFF.

This chain uses TRBV29-1 with TRBJ2-7; maybe TRBD2 (6 bases). V gave up 4 bases and J gave up 2 bases, with 15 bases separating them. This CDR3 spans 14 amino acids. Per germline, CDR1 SQVTM and CDR2 ANQGSEA. The CDR3 loop is CSVGRDVLPYEQYF. As DNA, the CDR3 is TGCAGCGTTGGGCGGGACGTCCTTCCCTACGAGCAGTACTTC.

This clonotype was found a few times. This chain uses TRBV2 with TRBJ1-2; TRBD1 matches at 7 bases. Germline CDR1 reads SNHLY; CDR2 reads FYNNEI. The length of the CDR3 is 14 residues. Trimming took 3 bases from V and 8 from J; bases not matched to a gene: 9. The CDR3 coding sequence is TGTGCCAGCAGTGACAGGGGGAAATCGTCAGGCTACACCTTC. Residues: CASSDRGKSSGYTF. Supplemented by reference TRBV2 and TRBJ1-2, the full variable domain reads EPEVTQTPSHQVTQMGQEVILRCVPISNHLYFYWYRQILGQKVEFLVSFYNNEISEKSEIFDDQFSVERPDGSNFTLKIRSTKLEDSAMYFCASSDRGKSSGYTFGSGTRLTVV.

This clonotype was seen a few times. CDR3 bases: TGCAGTGCTCCCCCGGGACAGGGGTCCCGGGGGCCCTACAATGAGCAGTTCTTC. Translated, it gives CSAPPGQGSRGPYNEQFF. The V gene is TRBV20-1, the J gene TRBJ2-1; TRBD1 agrees at 10 bases. With V trimmed by 5 bases and J by 2 bases, 15 bases remained unmatched. CDR3 length equals 18 residues. In germline, CDR1 is DFQATT, CDR2 SNEGSKA (reference sequence).

This clonotype was observed a few times. The junction differs from germline at one of its ends, possibly a read error. V gene TRBV28 combines with J gene TRBJ2-1; the D is unclear. Germline V lookup: CDR1 MDHEN, CDR2 SYDVKM. The CDR3 runs 11 residues. The DNA of the CDR3 is TGCGCGAGTTTTCTGAACAATGAGCAGTTCTTC. Translated: CASFLNNEQFF.

In this sample, this clonotype turned up many times. CDR3 in amino acids: CASSYAGHTEAFF. The CDR3 DNA reads TGTGCCAGCAGTTACGCGGGTCACACTGAAGCTTTCTTT. The chain uses TRBV12-3 or TRBV12-4 and TRBJ1-1; D is unresolved. The CDR3 has 13 residues. The V end was cut by 4 bases, the J end by 3 bases, with 9 bases between.

This chain uses TRBV10-3 with TRBJ2-1, with D unresolved. The CDR3 is made up of 11 amino acids. Germline V gene sequence: CDR1 ENHRY, CDR2 SYGVKD. V dropped 10 bases and J dropped 4 bases, with 8 bases sitting between them. In DNA, the CDR3 is TGTGCCACCCTGGGTTACAATGAGCAGTTCTTC. This sequence encodes CATLGYNEQFF.

This clonotype was counted between two and nine times. The CDR3 coding sequence is TGTGCCAGCAGTCGTAGCGGGGGGGTCGAGCAGTACGTC. Translated: CASSRSGGVEQYV. The chain recombines TRBV6-2 or TRBV6-3 with TRBJ2-7; 11 nucleotides align to TRBD2. This CDR3 has 13 residues. Losses at the gene ends were 5 bases for V and 6 bases for J; bases not matched to a gene: 3. Looked up from germline, CDR1 is MNHEY and CDR2 is SVGEGT.

The CDR3 is CASSPSGINSPLHF. The CDR3 coding sequence is TGTGCCAGTAGTCCCTCGGGGATTAATTCACCCCTCCACTTT. The chain is built from TRBV19 and TRBJ1-6; D call uncertain. This CDR3 spans 14 amino acids. Germline CDR1 is LNHDA and CDR2 is SQIVND (reference sequence). Trimming took off 5 bases at V and 6 bases at J, with 11 bases between the two ends.

This clonotype was seen more than once but under ten times. The rearrangement uses TRBV6-1 and TRBJ2-7; weak D call: TRBD1 (6 bases). The CDR3 length is 14 residues. CDR1 MNHNS and CDR2 SASEGT come from the germline V gene. Trimming left V 2 bases short and J 2 bases short, with 10 bases between. CDR3 coding DNA: TGTGCCAGCAGTGAAAGGGGGAGTACCTACGAGCAGTACGTC. Its protein product is CASSERGSTYEQYV.

At least ten counts were recorded for this clonotype. V is TRBV2 and J is TRBJ1-2; the D gene is possibly TRBD1 (5 bases). V shed 3 bases and J shed 1 base, with 9 bases lying between them. The CDR3 has 14 amino acids. The germline V gene has CDR1 SNHLY and CDR2 FYNNEI. The CDR3 DNA reads TGTGCCAGCAGTGACTTGGGGCTTAACTATGGCTACACCTTC. Amino acid sequence: CASSDLGLNYGYTF.

This clonotype was seen many times. This rearrangement joins TRBV5-6 to TRBJ2-7; D ambiguous. V shed 5 bases and J shed 0 bases, with 15 bases lying between them. CDR1 is SGHDT and CDR2 is YYEEEE in the germline V gene. The CDR3 sequence is 15 residues long. CDR3 bases: TGTGCCAGCAGTCCGAAGCCGGATTCCTCCTACGAGCAGTACTTC. It encodes CASSPKPDSSYEQYF.

This clonotype was detected a few times. The chain joins TRBV20-1 to TRBJ1-1; D is unclear. Trimming left V 0 bases short and J 0 bases short, with 14 bases between. Germline values: CDR1 DFQATT, CDR2 SNEGSKA (reference sequence). The CDR3 is made up of 16 amino acids. The CDR3 DNA reads as TGCAGTGCTAGAGATCCCGGGCATGGGATGAACACTGAAGCTTTCTTT. Translation gives CSARDPGHGMNTEAFF.

The chain employs TRBV4-1 and TRBJ2-7; TRBD2 matches 9 bases. The CDR3 runs to 17 residues. CDR1 MGHRA and CDR2 YSYEKL come from the germline V gene. Trimming removed 4 bases from V and 1 base from J; junction bases left unmatched: 11. The CDR3 DNA sequence: TGCGCCAGCAGCCCGCAGCTAGGGCTAGCGGGATCCTACGAGCAGTACGTC. Translation: CASSPQLGLAGSYEQYV.